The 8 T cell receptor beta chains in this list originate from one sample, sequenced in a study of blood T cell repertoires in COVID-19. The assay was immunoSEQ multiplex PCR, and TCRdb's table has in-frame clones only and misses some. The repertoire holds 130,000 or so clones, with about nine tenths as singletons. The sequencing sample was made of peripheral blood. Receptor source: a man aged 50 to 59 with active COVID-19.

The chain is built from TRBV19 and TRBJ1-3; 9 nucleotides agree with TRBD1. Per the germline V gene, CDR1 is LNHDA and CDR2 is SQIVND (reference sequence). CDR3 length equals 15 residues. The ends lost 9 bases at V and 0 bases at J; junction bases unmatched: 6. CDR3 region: CASVRDRVSGNTIYF. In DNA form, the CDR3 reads TGTGCCAGCGTCCGGGACAGGGTCTCTGGAAACACCATATATTTT.

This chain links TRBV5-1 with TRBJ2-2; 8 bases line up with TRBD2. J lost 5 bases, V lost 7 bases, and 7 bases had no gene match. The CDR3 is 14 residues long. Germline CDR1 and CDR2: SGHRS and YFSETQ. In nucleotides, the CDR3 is TGCGCCAGCCACCCGAGCGGGGGAACCGGGGAGCTGTTTTTT. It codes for CASHPSGGTGELFF.

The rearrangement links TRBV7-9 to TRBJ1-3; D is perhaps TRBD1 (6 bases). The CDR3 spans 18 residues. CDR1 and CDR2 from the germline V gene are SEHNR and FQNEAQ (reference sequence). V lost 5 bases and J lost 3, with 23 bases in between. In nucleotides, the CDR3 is TGTGCCAGCAGCCCACCACCCCAGCGGGGGCCTGATGGAAACACCATATATTTT. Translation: CASSPPPQRGPDGNTIYF.

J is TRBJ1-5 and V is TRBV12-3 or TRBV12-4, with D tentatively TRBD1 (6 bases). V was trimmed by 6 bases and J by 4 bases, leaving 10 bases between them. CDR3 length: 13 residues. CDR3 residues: CASSQGSNQPQHF. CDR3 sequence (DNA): TGTGCCAGCAGCCAGGGGTCGAATCAGCCCCAGCATTTT.

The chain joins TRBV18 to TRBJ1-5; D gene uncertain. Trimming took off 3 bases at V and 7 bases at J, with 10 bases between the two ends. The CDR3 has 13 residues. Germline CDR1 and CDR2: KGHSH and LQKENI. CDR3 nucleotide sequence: TGTGCCAGCTCACCCCAGAGGGAGCAGCCCCAGCATTTT. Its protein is CASSPQREQPQHF.

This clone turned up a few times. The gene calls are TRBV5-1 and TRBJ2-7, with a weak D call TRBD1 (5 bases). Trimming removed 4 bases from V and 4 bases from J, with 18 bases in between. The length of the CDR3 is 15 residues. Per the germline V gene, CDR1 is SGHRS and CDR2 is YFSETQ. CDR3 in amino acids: CASSKTVAGQYEQYF. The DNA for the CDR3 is TGCGCCAGCAGCAAGACAGTAGCAGGTCAGTACGAGCAGTACTTC.

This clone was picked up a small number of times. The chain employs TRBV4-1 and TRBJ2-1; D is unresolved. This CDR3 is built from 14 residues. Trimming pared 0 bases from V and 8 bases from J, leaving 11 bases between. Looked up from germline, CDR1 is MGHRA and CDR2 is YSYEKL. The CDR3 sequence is CASSQEQFIDEQFF. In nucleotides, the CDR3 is TGCGCCAGCAGCCAAGAACAGTTTATCGATGAGCAGTTCTTC.

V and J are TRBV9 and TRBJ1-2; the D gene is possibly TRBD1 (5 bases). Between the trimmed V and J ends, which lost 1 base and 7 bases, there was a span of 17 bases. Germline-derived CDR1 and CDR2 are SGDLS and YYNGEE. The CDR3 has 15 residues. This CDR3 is CASSVNSGTVVGYTF. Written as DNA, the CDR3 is TGTGCCAGCAGCGTAAACTCTGGGACTGTGGTTGGCTACACCTTC.